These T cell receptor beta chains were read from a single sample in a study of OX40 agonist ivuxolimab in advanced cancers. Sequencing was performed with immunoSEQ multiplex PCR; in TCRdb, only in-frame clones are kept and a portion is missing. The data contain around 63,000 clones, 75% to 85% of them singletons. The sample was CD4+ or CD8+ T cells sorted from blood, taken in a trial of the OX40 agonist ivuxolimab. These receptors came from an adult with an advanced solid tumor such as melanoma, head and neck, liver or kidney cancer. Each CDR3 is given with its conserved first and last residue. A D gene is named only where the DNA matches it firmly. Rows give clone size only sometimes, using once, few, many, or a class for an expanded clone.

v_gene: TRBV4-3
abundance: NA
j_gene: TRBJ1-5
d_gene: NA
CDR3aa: CASSQGASNQPQHF
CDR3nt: TGCGCCAGCAGCCAAGGGGCTAGCAATCAGCCCCAGCATTTT

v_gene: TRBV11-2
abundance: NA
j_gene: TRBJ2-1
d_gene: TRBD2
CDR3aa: CASSPLVVAGNEQFF
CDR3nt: TGTGCCAGCAGCCCTCTAGTAGTAGCGGGCAATGAGCAGTTCTTC

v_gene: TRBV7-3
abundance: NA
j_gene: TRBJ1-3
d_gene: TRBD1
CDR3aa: CASSSHPPGQGTGNTIYF
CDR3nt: TGTGCCAGCAGCTCTCACCCCCCGGGACAGGGGACTGGAAACACCATATATTTT

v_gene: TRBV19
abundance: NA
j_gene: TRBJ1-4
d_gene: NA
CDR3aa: CASSLGPTWREKLFF
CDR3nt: TGTGCCAGTAGTCTCGGTCCAACCTGGAGAGAAAAACTGTTTTTT

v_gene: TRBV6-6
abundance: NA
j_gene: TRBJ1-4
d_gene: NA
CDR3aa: CASSYSVLANEKLFF
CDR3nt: TGTGCCAGCAGTTACTCGGTATTAGCTAATGAAAAACTGTTTTTT

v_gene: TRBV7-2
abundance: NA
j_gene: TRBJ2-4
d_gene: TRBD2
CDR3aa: CASSPTGPTSGSGNIQYF
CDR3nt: TGTGCCAGCAGCCCGACTGGGCCCACTAGCGGCTCGGGGAACATTCAGTACTTC

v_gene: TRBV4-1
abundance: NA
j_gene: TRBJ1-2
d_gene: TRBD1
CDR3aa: CASSQITGTGGMDGYTF
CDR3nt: TGCGCCAGCAGCCAGATAACCGGGACAGGGGGCATGGATGGCTACACCTTC

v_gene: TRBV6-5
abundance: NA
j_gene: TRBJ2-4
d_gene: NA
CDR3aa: CASTSIAKNIQYF
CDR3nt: TGTGCCAGCACAAGTATAGCCAAAAACATTCAGTACTTC

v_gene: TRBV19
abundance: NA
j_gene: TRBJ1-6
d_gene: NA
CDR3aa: CAGIPYNSPLHF
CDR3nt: TGTGCCGGGATACCCTATAATTCACCCCTCCACTTT

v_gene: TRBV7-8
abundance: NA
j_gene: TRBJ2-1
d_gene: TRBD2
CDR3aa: CASSLTTSGANEQFF
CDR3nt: TGTGCCAGCAGCTTAACGACTAGCGGGGCCAATGAGCAGTTCTTC

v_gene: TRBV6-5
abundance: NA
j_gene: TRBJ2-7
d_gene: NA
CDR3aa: CASRSNLGPSVEQYF
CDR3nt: TGTGCCAGCCGCTCAAACCTAGGCCCATCCGTCGAGCAGTACTTC

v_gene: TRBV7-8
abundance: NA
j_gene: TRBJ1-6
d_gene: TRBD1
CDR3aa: CASSLGQVKNSPLHF
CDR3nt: TGTGCCAGCAGCTTGGGACAGGTCAAAAATTCACCCCTCCACTTT

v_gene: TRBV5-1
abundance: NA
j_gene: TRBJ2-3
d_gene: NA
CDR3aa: CASSLLTEATDTQYF
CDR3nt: TGCGCCAGCAGCTTGTTGACCGAAGCCACAGATACGCAGTATTTT

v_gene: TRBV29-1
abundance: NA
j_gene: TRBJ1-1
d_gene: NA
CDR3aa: CSVGGSFEAFF
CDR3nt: TGCAGCGTTGGCGGGAGCTTTGAAGCTTTCTTT

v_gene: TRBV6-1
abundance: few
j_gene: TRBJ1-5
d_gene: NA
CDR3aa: CASSEAGGYQPQHF
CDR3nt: TGTGCCAGCAGTGAAGCGGGAGGGTATCAGCCCCAGCATTTT

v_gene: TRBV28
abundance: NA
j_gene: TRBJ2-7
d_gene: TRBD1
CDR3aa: CASSHLGQAWHEQYF
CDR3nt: TGTGCCAGCAGTCACCTGGGACAGGCGTGGCACGAGCAGTACTTC

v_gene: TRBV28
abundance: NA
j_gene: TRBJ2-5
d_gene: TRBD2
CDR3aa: CASSLAGGYF
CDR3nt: TGTGCCAGCAGTTTAGCGGGAGGGTACTTC

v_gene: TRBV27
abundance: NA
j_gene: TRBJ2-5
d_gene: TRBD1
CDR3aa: CASSLGFYRTGKETQYF
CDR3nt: TGTGCCAGCAGCCTAGGGTTTTATAGGACAGGGAAAGAGACCCAGTACTTC

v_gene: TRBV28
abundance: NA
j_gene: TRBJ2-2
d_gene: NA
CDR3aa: CASSFPTSSGPTGELFF
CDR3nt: TGTGCCAGCAGTTTTCCCACCTCTTCGGGCCCAACCGGGGAGCTGTTTTTT

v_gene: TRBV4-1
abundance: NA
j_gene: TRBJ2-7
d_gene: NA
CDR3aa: CASSLLGQDAREQYF
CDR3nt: TGCGCCAGCAGCCTTCTGGGCCAGGATGCCCGTGAGCAGTACTTC

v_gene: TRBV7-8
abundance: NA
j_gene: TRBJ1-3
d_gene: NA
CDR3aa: CASSPDSGHVNTIYF
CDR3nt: TGTGCCAGCAGCCCAGACTCGGGACATGTAAACACCATATATTTT

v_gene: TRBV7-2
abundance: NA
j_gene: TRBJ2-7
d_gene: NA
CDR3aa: CASSLGRALSYEQYF
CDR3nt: TGTGCCAGCAGCTTAGGCCGGGCCCTCTCCTACGAGCAGTACTTC

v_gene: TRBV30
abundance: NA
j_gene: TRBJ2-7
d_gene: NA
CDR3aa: CAWDPEGFSNEQYF
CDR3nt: TGTGCCTGGGACCCTGAGGGGTTCAGCAACGAGCAGTACTTC

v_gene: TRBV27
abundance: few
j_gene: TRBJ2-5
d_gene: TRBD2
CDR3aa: CASSWTSGGGETQYF
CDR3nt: TGTGCCAGCAGTTGGACTAGCGGTGGGGGGGAGACCCAGTACTTC

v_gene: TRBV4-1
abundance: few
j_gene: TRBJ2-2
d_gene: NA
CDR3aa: CASSQDQTGELFF
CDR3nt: TGCGCCAGCAGCCAAGATCAAACCGGGGAGCTGTTTTTT

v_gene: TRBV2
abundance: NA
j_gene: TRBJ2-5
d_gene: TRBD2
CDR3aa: CASTPRTGGQETQYF
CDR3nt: TGTGCCAGCACCCCGAGGACGGGGGGGCAAGAGACCCAGTACTTC